This T cell receptor (beta chain) was sequenced during a study of circulating and synovial CD4+ cells in juvenile arthritis. Study-level results: Bulk blood CD4 samples held at least an order of magnitude more or fewer genomes than CPL.

Trimming cost V 0 bases and J 4 bases; bases outside gene matches: 9. CDR1 MGHDK and CDR2 SYGVNS come from the germline V gene. The CDR3 is made up of 16 amino acids. Libraries were prepared by immunoSEQ multiplex PCR; TCRdb keeps only in-frame clonotypes and omits some of them. The table lists over 30,000 clones, roughly 94% of them singletons, with 0.55% to 0.75% in the top ten. Concerning this clone itself: Its antigen is unidentified.

Donors were patients with active juvenile idiopathic arthritis. The sequencing sample was made of CD4+ T cells from blood. J is TRBJ2-7 and V is TRBV25-1, with TRBD1 matching over 7 bases. The TCR was taken from a human donor with juvenile idiopathic arthritis. CDR3 residues: CASSEYPDRAPYEQYF. The CDR3 nucleotides are TGTGCCAGCAGTGAATACCCAGACAGGGCCCCATACGAGCAGTACTTC.